The rows below give T cell receptor beta chains drawn from one sample of a study of identical twins. TCRdb fed the 5' RACE reads into MiXCR, producing one record per CDR3 protein. The data contain 1,800,000 or so distinct CDR3 sequences, about 32% of them singletons. Sequences were obtained from cord blood. The receptors come from a newborn girl in good health. Each CDR3 is given with its conserved first and last residue. Fields, in order: D gene, V gene, clone size, J gene, CDR3 protein, CDR3 DNA. The D gene is left open where the match is weak. Not all rows give a size; the values are once, few, many and, for expanded clones, a class.

>-|TRBV5-6|few|TRBJ2-5
CASSLPTREETQYF
TGTGCCAGCAGCTTACCCACTAGGGAGGAGACCCAGTACTTC
>-|TRBV20-1|many|TRBJ2-3
CSARALRDTQYF
TGCAGTGCTAGAGCTTTGAGAGATACGCAGTATTTT
>TRBD1|TRBV3-1|-|TRBJ1-1
CASSLMTGRSNTEAFF
TGTGCCAGCAGTCTCATGACAGGGCGTTCGAACACTGAAGCTTTCTTT
>-|TRBV6-5|-|TRBJ2-2
CASSSWLTTGGGELFF
TGTGCCAGCAGTTCCTGGCTGACCACCGGAGGCGGGGAGCTGTTTTTT
>TRBD2|TRBV19|-|TRBJ2-7
CASSAKTSGSDEQYF
TGTGCCAGTAGTGCAAAAACTAGCGGGAGCGACGAGCAGTACTTC
>TRBD2|TRBV13|many|TRBJ2-5
CASSGLGHGLVEETQYF
TGTGCCAGCAGCGGCTTAGGTCACGGACTAGTAGAAGAGACCCAGTACTTC
>TRBD1|TRBV6-5|few|TRBJ2-7
CASSRTRGGNEQYF
TGTGCCAGCAGTCGGACTCGAGGGGGCAATGAGCAGTACTTC
>TRBD2|TRBV9|-|TRBJ2-1
CASSPRTSLVDEQFF
TGTGCCAGCAGCCCCCGGACTAGCTTAGTGGATGAGCAGTTCTTC
>-|TRBV20-1|few|TRBJ2-1
CSARRGAEYNEQFF
TGCAGTGCTAGAAGGGGAGCGGAATACAATGAGCAGTTCTTC
>-|TRBV6-6|-|TRBJ1-5
CTSSALSRGSNQPQHF
TGTACCAGCAGTGCCCTGTCCCGGGGGTCAAATCAGCCCCAGCATTTT
>TRBD1|TRBV5-1|-|TRBJ1-1
CASSLARQGALNTEAFF
TGCGCCAGCAGCTTGGCCCGACAGGGGGCGTTGAACACTGAAGCTTTCTTT
>-|TRBV12-3/TRBV12-4|few|TRBJ1-1
CASNPVGSGTEAFF
TGTGCCAGCAACCCCGTGGGATCTGGCACTGAAGCTTTCTTT
>-|TRBV5-6|-|TRBJ1-4
CASSLQGGVTNEKLFF
TGTGCCAGCAGCTTGCAGGGAGGAGTAACTAATGAAAAACTGTTTTTT
>-|TRBV25-1|once|TRBJ1-3
CASSGGPNSGNTIYF
TGTGCCAGCAGCGGGGGCCCGAACTCTGGAAACACCATATATTTT
>-|TRBV12-5|-|TRBJ2-7
CASGLSTGGPSYEQYF
TGTGCTAGTGGTTTGTCAACAGGAGGTCCATCCTACGAGCAGTACTTC
>-|TRBV4-1|many|TRBJ2-1
CASSQDSDNEQFF
TGCGCCAGCAGCCAAGATTCCGACAATGAGCAGTTCTTC
>-|TRBV24-1|-|TRBJ2-5
CATSDRLGPRETQYF
TGTGCCACCAGTGATCGACTAGGGCCCCGAGAGACCCAGTACTTC
>-|TRBV20-1|few|TRBJ2-7
CSVGGTTYEQYF
TGCAGTGTTGGGGGGACCACCTACGAGCAGTACTTC
>TRBD2|TRBV2|-|TRBJ2-7
CASSEASGSFNEQYF
TGTGCCAGCAGTGAAGCTAGCGGGAGTTTCAACGAGCAGTACTTC
>-|TRBV30|-|TRBJ2-4
CAWSGGGHAKNIQYF
TGTGCCTGGTCCGGCGGAGGACACGCCAAAAACATTCAGTACTTC
>-|TRBV29-1|-|TRBJ2-7
CSVERQGRYNEQYF
TGCAGCGTTGAACGGCAGGGAAGGTACAATGAGCAGTACTTC
>TRBD2|TRBV20-1|few|TRBJ2-3
CSASSDPGGVDTQYF
TGCAGTGCTAGTTCCGATCCGGGGGGGGTCGATACGCAGTATTTT
>-|TRBV4-2|few|TRBJ2-3
CASSQAPPLDTQYF
TGTGCCAGCAGCCAAGCGCCTCCCCTCGATACGCAGTATTTT
>-|TRBV7-8|-|TRBJ2-4
CASSSGQPKQYF
TGTGCCAGCAGCTCCGGACAGCCCAAGCAGTACTTC
>TRBD2|TRBV28|-|TRBJ2-3
CASSLYPSREGDTQYF
TGTGCCAGCAGTTTATATCCCTCGCGGGAGGGAGATACGCAGTATTTT
>TRBD1|TRBV4-1|-|TRBJ2-3
CASSQGAQGASDTQYF
TGCGCCAGCAGCCAAGGGGCGCAGGGGGCATCAGATACGCAGTATTTT
>-|TRBV5-1|-|TRBJ1-1
CASSPAVGGTEAFF
TGCGCCAGCAGCCCCGCAGTCGGAGGCACTGAAGCTTTCTTT
>-|TRBV27|-|TRBJ1-1
CASSLTRGDNTEAFF
TGTGCCAGCAGTCTCACAAGAGGGGACAACACTGAAGCTTTCTTT
>TRBD2|TRBV2|-|TRBJ2-7
CASGAPSGYNEQYF
TGTGCCAGCGGAGCCCCTAGCGGCTACAATGAGCAGTACTTC
>TRBD1|TRBV6-4|-|TRBJ1-1
CASSDSWTGGTGAFF
TGTGCCAGCAGTGACTCATGGACAGGGGGCACGGGAGCTTTCTTT
>-|TRBV5-1|few|TRBJ1-2
CASSSFPGVPTTF
TGCGCCAGCAGCTCGTTTCCCGGGGTACCGACCACCTTC
>-|TRBV6-6|once|TRBJ1-5
CASSYQGDQPRHF
TGTGCCAGCAGTTACCAGGGCGATCAGCCCCGGCATTTT
>TRBD2|TRBV3-1|-|TRBJ2-5
CASSPSGTSGGARQETQYF
TGTGCCAGCAGCCCCTCCGGGACTAGCGGGGGGGCGCGGCAAGAGACCCAGTACTTC
>-|TRBV16|-|TRBJ2-7
CASSQSGRVDQYF
TGTGCCAGCAGCCAATCGGGTCGGGTCGACCAGTACTTC
>-|TRBV28|-|TRBJ1-2
CASSFLLGGYTF
TGTGCCAGCAGTTTTTTACTCGGGGGCTACACCTTC
>-|TRBV20-1|-|TRBJ1-1
CSAREFEIWAFF
TGCAGTGCTAGGGAGTTTGAAATTTGGGCTTTCTTT
>-|TRBV12-5|few|TRBJ2-5
CASAQNGGAETQYF
TGTGCTAGTGCCCAAAACGGGGGCGCGGAGACCCAGTACTTC
>-|TRBV12-3/TRBV12-4|few|TRBJ2-3
CASSFSESTDTQYF
TGTGCCAGCAGTTTCAGTGAAAGCACAGATACGCAGTATTTT
>-|TRBV12-3/TRBV12-4|-|TRBJ2-7
CASRTIGPRPYNEQYF
TGTGCCAGCAGAACAATCGGACCCAGGCCATACAATGAGCAGTACTTC
>-|TRBV20-1|-|TRBJ2-4
CGARRFPRGKNIQYF
TGCGGTGCTAGACGTTTTCCAAGGGGCAAAAACATTCAGTACTTC
>-|TRBV6-2/TRBV6-3|-|TRBJ2-7
CASGGPNAYNEQYF
TGTGCCAGCGGCGGGCCTAACGCCTACAATGAGCAGTACTTC
>-|TRBV30|-|TRBJ1-5
CASQGMGSNQPQHF
TGTGCCTCGCAGGGGATGGGGAGCAATCAGCCCCAGCATTTT